The following is a T cell receptor beta chain sequence with its context. As yet, its antigen is unknown. This sample also contains other DNA sequences that code for the same CDR3. The germline V gene encodes CDR1 GTSNPN and CDR2 SVGIG (reference sequence). V lost 3 bases to trimming and J lost 0 bases; unmatched junction nucleotides: 5. The CDR3 is made up of 15 amino acids. The assay used deep level. Sequencing was performed with immunoSEQ multiplex PCR; in TCRdb, only in-frame clones are kept and a portion is missing. The sample holds roughly 2.5 million clones, approximately 90% seen once. These data are taken from a study of shared clonotypes between healthy human individuals. Donors comprised only Caucasian adults living in Nashville, Tennessee. Study-level results: Larger richness was generally estimated for naive than memory subsets.

The source of this sequence is a young man in good health. V usage is TRBV30 and J usage is TRBJ1-3, with 7 bases lining up with TRBD1. Sequenced material: naive CD4+ T cells sorted from blood. Subset defined: CD45RA+ positively selected. The CDR3 here is CAWSRDRSSGNTIYF. CDR3 in DNA: TGTGCCTGGAGCAGGGACAGATCCTCTGGAAACACCATATATTTT.